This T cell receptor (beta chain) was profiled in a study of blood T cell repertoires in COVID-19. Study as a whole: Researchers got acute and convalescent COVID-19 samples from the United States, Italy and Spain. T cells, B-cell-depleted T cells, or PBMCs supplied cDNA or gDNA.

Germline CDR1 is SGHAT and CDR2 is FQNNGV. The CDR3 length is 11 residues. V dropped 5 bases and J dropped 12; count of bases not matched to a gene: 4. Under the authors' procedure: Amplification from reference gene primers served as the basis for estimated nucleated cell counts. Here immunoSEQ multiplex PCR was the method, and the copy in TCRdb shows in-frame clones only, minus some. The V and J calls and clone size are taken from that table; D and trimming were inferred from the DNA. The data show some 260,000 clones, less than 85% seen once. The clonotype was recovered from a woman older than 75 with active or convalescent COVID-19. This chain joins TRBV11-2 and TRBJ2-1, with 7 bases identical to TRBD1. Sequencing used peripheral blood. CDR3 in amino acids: CASSDGTVQFF. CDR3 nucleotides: TGTGCCAGCAGCGATGGGACAGTGCAGTTCTTC.